This TCR beta chain was sequenced in a study of shared clonotypes between healthy human individuals. Findings and caveats of the study: An anticipated effect of sequencing depth on clonotype sharing among donors was recognized.

The ends lost 5 bases at V and 7 bases at J; junction bases unmatched: 10. The germline V gene has CDR1 SGHAT and CDR2 FQDESV (reference sequence). The CDR3 is made up of 16 amino acids. Assay execution proceeded at the deep level. TCRdb keeps only in-frame clones here, not all; method: immunoSEQ multiplex PCR. Of more than 850,000 clones in the sample, roughly 74% were seen once. For this clone: Its matching antigen is unknown.

The chain combines TRBV11-1 with TRBJ2-1; 11 bases fit TRBD2. Sample: memory CD4+ T cells from PBMCs. Described subset: CD45RA-negative fraction. The TCR sequence derives from a man aged 18 to 30 in good health. Some clones in this sample may be carry-over from other donors' samples. The CDR3, as DNA: TGTGCCAGCAGCCTACGGACTAGCGGGTTAGGGAATGAGCAGTTCTTC. As protein: CASSLRTSGLGNEQFF.